These 4 T cell receptor beta chains originate from one sample sequenced in a study of PD-1 blockade in classical Hodgkin lymphoma. Every single patient, without exception, relapsed after autologous stem cell transplantation, and brentuximab vedotin exposure varied. Here immunoSEQ multiplex PCR was the method, and the copy in TCRdb shows in-frame clones only, minus some. This repertoire shows tens of thousands of clones, roughly 91% found once; its top ten account for around 5%. The sequencing used peripheral blood mononuclear cells (PBMCs), collected before the second cycle of nivolumab. These receptors were collected from a human donor with classical Hodgkin lymphoma.

V usage is TRBV5-1 and J usage is TRBJ2-7, with unresolved D. Germline V gene lookup returns CDR1 SGHRS and CDR2 YFSETQ. The CDR3 has 13 amino acids. Trimming took off 0 bases at V and 3 bases at J, with 7 bases between the two ends. CDR3 nucleotide sequence: TGCGCCAGCAGCTTGGACGGTTTCTACGAGCAGTACTTC. Amino acids: CASSLDGFYEQYF.

The chain links TRBV27 to TRBJ2-7; weak D call: TRBD1 (5 bases). Germline-derived CDR1 and CDR2 are MNHEY and SMNVEV (reference sequence). V was shortened by 8 bases and J by 3 bases, with 17 bases between the two germline ends. This CDR3 has 14 amino acids. In DNA, the CDR3 is TGTGCCAGCGGGCTGGGGCCAGATGTCTACGAGCAGTACTTC. It is translated as CASGLGPDVYEQYF.

The V call is TRBV6-9, the J call TRBJ2-7; 9 nucleotides line up with TRBD1. Germline V gene lookup returns CDR1 MNHGY and CDR2 SVAAGI. The CDR3 sequence is 15 residues long. With V trimmed by 6 bases and J by 4 bases, 10 bases remained unmatched. The CDR3 nucleotides are TGTGCCAGCAGGACCGCCGGGACAGGGTCGTACGAGCAGTACTTC. This encodes CASRTAGTGSYEQYF.

This rearrangement joins TRBV5-1 to TRBJ1-2; D remains ambiguous. The CDR3 sequence is 13 residues long. V was clipped by 4 bases and J by 4 bases, with 11 bases between them. Germline CDR1 reads SGHRS; CDR2 reads YFSETQ. The CDR3, as DNA: TGCGCCAGCAGCCCGGGTCTAGGCTATGGCTACACCTTC. It codes for CASSPGLGYGYTF.